The present TCR beta chain was sequenced within a study of shared clonotypes between healthy human individuals. The CDR3 length is 14 residues. Trimming at V came to 5 bases and at J to 0 bases, leaving 2 bases not matched to a gene. The germline CDR1 and CDR2 sequences are SGHVS and FQNEAQ. Assay used: immunoSEQ multiplex PCR; TCRdb lists only in-frame clones, some missing. The sample shows hundreds of thousands of clones, 90% to 97% of them seen only once. The TCR sequence derives from a woman in her 30s in good health. The gene calls are TRBV7-8 and TRBJ2-7, with 9 bases identical to TRBD2. Sequenced sample: naive CD4+ T cells sorted from blood. Subset described: CD45RA+ positively selected. This chain's CDR3 is CASSMTSGSYEQYF. In DNA form, the CDR3 reads TGTGCCAGCAGCATGACTAGCGGCTCCTACGAGCAGTACTTC.